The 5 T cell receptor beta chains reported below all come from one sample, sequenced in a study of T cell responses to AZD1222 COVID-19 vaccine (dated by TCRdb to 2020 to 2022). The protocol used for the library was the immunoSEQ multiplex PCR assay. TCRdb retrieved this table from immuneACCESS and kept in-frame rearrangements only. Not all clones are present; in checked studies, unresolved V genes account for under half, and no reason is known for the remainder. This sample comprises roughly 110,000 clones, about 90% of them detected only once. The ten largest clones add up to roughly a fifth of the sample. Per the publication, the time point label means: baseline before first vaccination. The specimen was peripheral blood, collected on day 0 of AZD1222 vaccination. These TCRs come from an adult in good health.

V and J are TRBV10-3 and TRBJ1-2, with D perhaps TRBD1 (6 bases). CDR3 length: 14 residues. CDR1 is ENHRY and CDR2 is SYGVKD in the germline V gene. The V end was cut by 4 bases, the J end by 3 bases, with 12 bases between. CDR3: CAISGIQGDYGYTF. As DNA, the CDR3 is TGTGCCATCAGTGGAATACAGGGTGACTATGGCTACACCTTC.

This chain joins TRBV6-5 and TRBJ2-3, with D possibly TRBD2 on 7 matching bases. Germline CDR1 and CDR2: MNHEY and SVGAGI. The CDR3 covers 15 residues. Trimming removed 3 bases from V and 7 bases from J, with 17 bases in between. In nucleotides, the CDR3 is TGTGCCAGCAGTTATAAGTGGGGGGGCGGAAATACGCAGTATTTT. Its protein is CASSYKWGGGNTQYF.

CDR3 in amino acids: CASSISGTGFVRYEQYF. The CDR3 DNA sequence: TGTGCCAGCAGCATATCCGGGACAGGGTTTGTCCGATACGAGCAGTACTTC. The chain joins TRBV3-1 (or the pseudogene TRBV3-2) to TRBJ2-7; TRBD1 aligns across 9 bases. Per germline, CDR1 LGHDT and CDR2 YNNKEL (reference sequence). The CDR3 is 17 amino acids. Trimming removed 5 bases from V and 4 bases from J; junction bases left unmatched: 15.

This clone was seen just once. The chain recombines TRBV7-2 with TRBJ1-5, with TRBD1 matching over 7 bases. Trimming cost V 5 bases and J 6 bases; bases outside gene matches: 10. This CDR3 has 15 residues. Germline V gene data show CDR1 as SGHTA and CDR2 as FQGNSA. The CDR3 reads CASSPRTGQRQPQHF. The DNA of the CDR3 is TGTGCCAGCAGCCCTAGGACAGGCCAACGTCAGCCCCAGCATTTT.

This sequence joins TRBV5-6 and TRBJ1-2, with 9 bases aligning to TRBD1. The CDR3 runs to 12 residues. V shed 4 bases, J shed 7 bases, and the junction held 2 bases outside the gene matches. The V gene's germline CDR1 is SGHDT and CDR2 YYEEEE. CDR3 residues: CASSATGGGYTF. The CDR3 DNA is TGTGCCAGCAGCGCGACAGGGGGTGGCTACACCTTC. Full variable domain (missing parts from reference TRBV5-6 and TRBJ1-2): DAGVTQSPTHLIKTRGQQVTLRCSPKSGHDTVSWYQQALGQGPQFIFQYYEEEERQRGNFPDRFSGHQFPNYSSELNVNALLLGDSALYLCASSATGGGYTFGSGTRLTVV.